This T cell receptor beta chain emerged from a study of OX40 agonist ivuxolimab in advanced cancers. Trimming took 6 bases from V and 6 from J, leaving 15 bases between them. The CDR3 loop spans 13 amino acids. Germline V gene data show CDR1 as SGHVS and CDR2 as FNYEAQ. The data were produced by immunoSEQ multiplex PCR, yet TCRdb's version contains in-frame clones alone and is incomplete. The data show 55,000 to 70,000 clones, 89% seen once. The gene calls are TRBV7-6 and TRBJ2-7, with a tentative D call TRBD2 (6 bases). This clonotype was obtained from an adult with an advanced solid tumor such as melanoma, head and neck, liver or kidney cancer. This specimen was CD4+ or CD8+ T cells sorted from blood, taken in a trial of the OX40 agonist ivuxolimab. In nucleotides, the CDR3 is TGTGCCAGCAGTTCTACGACTAGGCGCGAGCAGTACTTC. Amino acids: CASSSTTRREQYF. Combining the CDR3 with reference TRBV7-6 and TRBJ2-7 gives the whole variable domain GAGVSQSPRYKVTKRGQDVALRCDPISGHVSLYWYRQALGQGPEFLTYFNYEAQQDKSGLPNDRFSAERPEGSISTLTIQRTEQRDSAMYRCASSSTTRREQYFGPGTRLTVT.